These 18 T cell receptor beta chains share one sample of origin, sequenced in a study of shared clonotypes between healthy human individuals. Some clones are missing from TCRdb's copy, which holds only in-frame ones; the method was immunoSEQ multiplex PCR. This sample has hundreds of thousands of clones; around 80% occur once, and the top ten carry around 12%. The sample consisted of PBMCs. The receptors were sampled from a woman between 40 and 55 years old in good health. Some clones in this sample may be carry-over from other donors' samples.

The V and J genes are TRBV14 and TRBJ2-7; possible D gene TRBD1, 6 bases. Germline V CDR1 and CDR2: SGHDN, FVKESK. Trimming removed 4 bases at V and 5 bases at J, with 18 bases between. The CDR3 runs to 15 residues. The CDR3 region has the DNA TGTGCCAGCAGCCGCAGACAGGCGATCTGGGACGAGCAGTACTTC. It specifies CASSRRQAIWDEQYF.

The chain links TRBV7-9 to TRBJ1-6; D is possibly TRBD1 (5 bases). There are 14 residues in the CDR3. Germline loops: CDR1 SEHNR, CDR2 FQNEAQ (reference sequence). Trimming took off 4 bases at V and 7 bases at J, with 11 bases between the two ends. Here the CDR3 reads CASSSISGNSPLHF. DNA of the CDR3: TGTGCCAGCAGCTCAATTTCAGGGAATTCACCCCTCCACTTT. Together with reference TRBV7-9 and TRBJ1-6, the CDR3 gives the full variable domain: DTGVSQNPRHKITKRGQNVTFRCDPISEHNRLYWYRQTLGQGPEFLTYFQNEAQLEKSRLLSDRFSAERPKGSFSTLEIQRTEQGDSAMYLCASSSISGNSPLHFGNGTRLTVT.

The rearrangement uses TRBV4-2 and TRBJ2-2; the match to TRBD2 covers 8 bases. This CDR3 is 15 amino acids long. Germline-derived CDR1 and CDR2 are LGHNA and YNFKEQ. V trimming: 8 bases; J trimming: 2 bases; junction bases outside the gene matches: 7. CDR3 region: CASRSSGVNTGELFF. The DNA of the CDR3 is TGTGCCAGCCGTAGTAGCGGGGTAAACACCGGGGAGCTGTTTTTT.

The J gene is TRBJ2-2, the V gene TRBV11-3; D possibly uses TRBD1 or TRBD2 (5 bases each). Germline CDR1 and CDR2: SGHNT and YENEEA. This CDR3 spans 15 amino acids. Trimming left V 1 base short and J 1 base short, with 7 bases between. The CDR3, as DNA: TGTGCCAGCAGCTTAGGAGGGGTGAACACCGGGGAGCTGTTTTTT. Translated, it gives CASSLGGVNTGELFF.

This clone was found a few times. The chain couples TRBV6-5 to TRBJ1-1; unclear D gene. Trimming took off 0 bases at V and 1 base at J, with 9 bases between the two ends. The CDR3 has 15 amino acids. From germline, CDR1 is MNHEY and CDR2 SVGAGI. CDR3 bases: TGTGCCAGCAGTTACTCGGCCGGAGGGAACACTGAAGCTTTCTTT. Residues: CASSYSAGGNTEAFF.

The chain joins TRBV2 to TRBJ2-7, with TRBD2 matching over 11 bases. V shed 8 bases, J shed 4 bases, and the junction held 7 bases outside the gene matches. The V gene's germline CDR1 is SNHLY and CDR2 FYNNEI. The CDR3 consists of 14 residues. The CDR3 reads CASLSGRGVYEQYF. CDR3 nucleotide sequence: TGTGCCAGCCTTAGCGGGAGGGGCGTGTACGAGCAGTACTTC. The entire variable domain, with the rest obtained from reference TRBV2 and TRBJ2-7, is as follows: EPEVTQTPSHQVTQMGQEVILRCVPISNHLYFYWYRQILGQKVEFLVSFYNNEISEKSEIFDDQFSVERPDGSNFTLKIRSTKLEDSAMYFCASLSGRGVYEQYFGPGTRLTVT.

The CDR3 region is CATSRDQAYEQYF. In nucleotides, the CDR3 is TGTGCCACAAGCCGGGACCAAGCCTACGAGCAGTACTTC. The gene calls are TRBV2 and TRBJ2-7; D tentatively reads TRBD1 or TRBD2 (5 bases each). CDR3 length: 13 amino acids. Trimming took off 10 bases at V and 2 bases at J, with 15 bases between the two ends. The germline V gene encodes CDR1 SNHLY and CDR2 FYNNEI. Full variable domain (remainder filled in from reference TRBV2 and TRBJ2-7): EPEVTQTPSHQVTQMGQEVILRCVPISNHLYFYWYRQILGQKVEFLVSFYNNEISEKSEIFDDQFSVERPDGSNFTLKIRSTKLEDSAMYFCATSRDQAYEQYFGPGTRLTVT.

V gene TRBV9 combines with J gene TRBJ2-1, with D tentatively TRBD2 (6 bases). The V gene lost 5 bases and the J gene lost 0 bases, with 21 bases spanning the gap. Germline-derived CDR1 and CDR2 are SGDLS and YYNGEE. The CDR3 runs 18 residues. The CDR3 spells CASSTDPREVDSYNEQFF. In DNA, the CDR3 is TGTGCCAGCAGTACCGACCCAAGGGAGGTCGACTCCTACAATGAGCAGTTCTTC.

On this clone: This specimen includes other DNA sequences encoding the same CDR3. The genes are TRBV19 and TRBJ1-3; the D is unclear. V lost 5 bases to trimming and J lost 0 bases, with 2 bases between them. Per germline, CDR1 LNHDA and CDR2 SQIVND (reference sequence). CDR3 length: 12 amino acids. CDR3 residues: CASSFSGNTIYF. Written as DNA, the CDR3 is TGTGCCAGTAGTTTCTCTGGAAACACCATATATTTT.

V gene TRBV5-5 combines with J gene TRBJ2-6; D is undetermined. V was pared by 4 bases and J by 0 bases, with 20 bases between. This CDR3 is 19 amino acids long. CDR1 and CDR2 from the germline V gene are SGHKS and YYEKEE (reference sequence). The CDR3: CASSPAPTTTSSGANVLTF. CDR3 nucleotide sequence: TGTGCCAGCAGCCCGGCCCCGACAACTACATCCTCTGGGGCCAACGTCCTGACTTTC. The full variable domain, with the rest looked up from reference TRBV5-5 and TRBJ2-6, is DAGVTQSPTHLIKTRGQQVTLRCSPISGHKSVSWYQQVLGQGPQFIFQYYEKEERGRGNFPDRFSARQFPNYSSELNVNALLLGDSALYLCASSPAPTTTSSGANVLTFGAGSRLTVL.

The J gene is TRBJ2-7, the V gene TRBV30; D is possibly TRBD1 (5 bases). The germline V gene has CDR1 GTSNPN and CDR2 SVGIG (reference sequence). This CDR3 contains 14 residues. Trimming left V 0 bases short and J 0 bases short, with 9 bases between. CDR3 in amino acids: CAWSVRQLSYEQYF. The DNA for the CDR3 is TGTGCCTGGAGTGTACGACAGCTCTCCTACGAGCAGTACTTC. Complete variable domain (other parts from reference TRBV30 and TRBJ2-7): SQTIHQWPATLVQPVGSPLSLECTVEGTSNPNLYWYRQAAGRGLQLLFYSVGIGQISSEVPQNLSASRPQDRQFILSSKKLLLSDSGFYLCAWSVRQLSYEQYFGPGTRLTVT.

The chain employs TRBV5-4 and TRBJ1-1, with D possibly being TRBD1 (6 bases). From germline, CDR1 is SGHNT and CDR2 YYREEE (reference sequence). V dropped 4 bases and J dropped 3 bases, with 13 bases sitting between them. CDR3 size: 14 residues. This chain's CDR3 is CASSHSGAYTEAFF. For the CDR3, the DNA is TGTGCCAGCAGCCACTCGGGGGCGTACACTGAAGCTTTCTTT.

The V call is TRBV18, the J call TRBJ2-5, with 7 bases aligning to TRBD2. CDR1 and CDR2 (germline): KGHSH, LQKENI. The length of the CDR3 is 17 residues. The V gene end was trimmed by 1 base and the J gene end by 5 bases; junction bases not matched to a gene: 13. CDR3 nucleotide sequence: TGTGCCAGCTCACCACTCCCTCGGGCGAATAGCGGGGAGACCCAGTACTTC. Protein: CASSPLPRANSGETQYF. The full variable domain, with the rest looked up from reference TRBV18 and TRBJ2-5, is NAGVMQNPRHLVRRRGQEARLRCSPMKGHSHVYWYRQLPEEGLKFMVYLQKENIIDESGMPKERFSAEFPKEGPSILRIQQVVRGDSAAYFCASSPLPRANSGETQYFGPGTRLLVL.

About this clone itself: A much bigger clone sits one base away, suggesting this may be a read error. The chain has TRBV6-6 and TRBJ2-7; 9 bases fit TRBD1. Losses at the gene ends were 5 bases for V and 2 bases for J; bases not matched to a gene: 4. CDR3 length: 14 residues. Germline V gene sequence: CDR1 MNHNY, CDR2 SVGAGI (reference sequence). The CDR3 sequence is CASSAGTGTYEQYF. The CDR3 nucleotides read TGTGCCAGCAGTGCCGGGACAGGGACCTACGAGCAGTACTTC.

The chain carries TRBV5-1 and TRBJ2-1; no reliable D call. The V and J ends lost 0 bases and 0 bases respectively, with 7 bases between them. The length of the CDR3 is 15 residues. In germline, CDR1 is SGHRS, CDR2 YFSETQ. CDR3 sequence reads: CASSLEAGSYNEQFF. The CDR3 DNA reads TGCGCCAGCAGCTTGGAGGCAGGCTCCTACAATGAGCAGTTCTTC.

This chain uses TRBV18 with TRBJ1-1; D may be TRBD1 (5 bases). Germline lookup yields CDR1 KGHSH and CDR2 LQKENI. CDR3 length: 13 amino acids. V was shortened by 9 bases and J by 3 bases, with 14 bases between the two germline ends. Here the CDR3 reads CASRQGVDTEAFF. For the CDR3, the DNA is TGTGCCAGTCGTCAGGGAGTTGACACTGAAGCTTTCTTT. The full variable domain, in which reference TRBV18 and TRBJ1-1 provide the parts outside the CDR3, is NAGVMQNPRHLVRRRGQEARLRCSPMKGHSHVYWYRQLPEEGLKFMVYLQKENIIDESGMPKERFSAEFPKEGPSILRIQQVVRGDSAAYFCASRQGVDTEAFFGQGTRLTVV.

The rearrangement joins TRBV27 to TRBJ2-7, with D possibly called TRBD1 or TRBD2 (5 bases each). Germline V gene data show CDR1 as MNHEY and CDR2 as SMNVEV (reference sequence). Trimming pared 3 bases from V and 3 bases from J, leaving 9 bases between. CDR3 size: 13 residues. The CDR3 DNA is TGTGCCAGCAGTTTGGGGACCCACTACGAGCAGTACTTC. It specifies CASSLGTHYEQYF.

The chain uses TRBV4-3 and TRBJ2-5, with TRBD1 matching 10 bases. The CDR3 covers 16 residues. V gave up 3 bases and J gave up 7 bases; unmatched junction bases: 11. Looked up from germline, CDR1 is LGHNA and CDR2 is YSLEER. The CDR3 protein is CASSQTGTGDRGTQYF. CDR3 DNA sequence: TGCGCCAGCAGCCAGACCGGGACAGGGGATCGAGGGACCCAGTACTTC.